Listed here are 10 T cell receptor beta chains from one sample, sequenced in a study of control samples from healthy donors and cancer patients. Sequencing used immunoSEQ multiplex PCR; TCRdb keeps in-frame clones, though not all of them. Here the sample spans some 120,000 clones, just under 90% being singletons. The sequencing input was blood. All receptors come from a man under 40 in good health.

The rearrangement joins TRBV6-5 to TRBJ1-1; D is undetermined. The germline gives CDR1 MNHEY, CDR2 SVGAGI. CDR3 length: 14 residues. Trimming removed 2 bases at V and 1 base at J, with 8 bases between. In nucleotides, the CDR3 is TGTGCCAGCAGTTACGACGATGGGAACACTGAAGCTTTCTTT. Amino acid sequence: CASSYDDGNTEAFF.

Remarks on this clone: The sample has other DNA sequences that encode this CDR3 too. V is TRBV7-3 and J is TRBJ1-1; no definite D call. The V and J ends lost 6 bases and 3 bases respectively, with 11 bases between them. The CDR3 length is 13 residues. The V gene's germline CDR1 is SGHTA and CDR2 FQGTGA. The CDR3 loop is CASSSQRDTEAFF. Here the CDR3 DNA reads TGTGCCAGCAGTTCACAGCGGGACACTGAAGCTTTCTTT.

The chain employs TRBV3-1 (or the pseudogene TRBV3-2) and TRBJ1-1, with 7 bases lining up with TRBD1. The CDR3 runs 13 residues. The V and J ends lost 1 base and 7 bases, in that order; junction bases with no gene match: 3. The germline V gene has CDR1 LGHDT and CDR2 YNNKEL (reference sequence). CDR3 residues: CASSQAWDSEAFF. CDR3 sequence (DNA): TGTGCCAGCAGCCAAGCCTGGGACAGTGAAGCTTTCTTT.

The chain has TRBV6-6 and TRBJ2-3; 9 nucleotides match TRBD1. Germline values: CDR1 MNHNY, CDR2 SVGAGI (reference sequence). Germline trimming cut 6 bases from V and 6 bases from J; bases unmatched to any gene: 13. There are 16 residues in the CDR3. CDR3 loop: CASSARDREFVDTQYF. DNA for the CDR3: TGTGCCAGCAGCGCCCGGGACAGGGAATTTGTGGATACGCAGTATTTT.

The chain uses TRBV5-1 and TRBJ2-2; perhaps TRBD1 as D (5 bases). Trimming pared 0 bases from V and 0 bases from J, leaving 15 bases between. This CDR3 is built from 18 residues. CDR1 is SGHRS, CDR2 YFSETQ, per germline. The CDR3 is CASSLGYLQGSNTGELFF. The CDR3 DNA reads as TGCGCCAGCAGCTTGGGATATTTGCAGGGATCGAACACCGGGGAGCTGTTTTTT.

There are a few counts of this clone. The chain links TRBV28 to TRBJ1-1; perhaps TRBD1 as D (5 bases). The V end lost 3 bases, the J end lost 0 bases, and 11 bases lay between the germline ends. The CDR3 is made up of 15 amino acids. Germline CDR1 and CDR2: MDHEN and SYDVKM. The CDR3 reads CASSFSGLMNTEAFF. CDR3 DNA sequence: TGTGCCAGCAGTTTCTCGGGACTCATGAACACTGAAGCTTTCTTT. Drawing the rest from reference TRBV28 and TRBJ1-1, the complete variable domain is DVKVTQSSRYLVKRTGEKVFLECVQDMDHENMFWYRQDPGLGLRLIYFSYDVKMKEKGDIPEGYSVSREKKERFSLILESASTNQTSMYLCASSFSGLMNTEAFFGQGTRLTVV.

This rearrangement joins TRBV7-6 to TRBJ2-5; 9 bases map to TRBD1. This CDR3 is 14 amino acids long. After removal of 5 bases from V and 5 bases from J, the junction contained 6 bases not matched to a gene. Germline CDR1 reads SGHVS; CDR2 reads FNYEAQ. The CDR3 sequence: CASSPGQGYETQYF. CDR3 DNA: TGTGCCAGCAGCCCAGGACAGGGGTACGAGACCCAGTACTTC.

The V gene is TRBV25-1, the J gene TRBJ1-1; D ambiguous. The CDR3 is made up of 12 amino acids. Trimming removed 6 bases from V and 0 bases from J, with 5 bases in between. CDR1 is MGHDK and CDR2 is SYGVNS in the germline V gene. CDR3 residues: CASREMNTEAFF. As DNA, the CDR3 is TGTGCCAGCAGAGAGATGAACACTGAAGCTTTCTTT.

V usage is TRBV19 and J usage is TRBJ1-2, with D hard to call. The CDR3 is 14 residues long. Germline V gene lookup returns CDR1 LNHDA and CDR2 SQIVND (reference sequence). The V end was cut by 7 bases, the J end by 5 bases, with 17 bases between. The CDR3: CASTRSASGYGYTF. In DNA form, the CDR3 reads TGTGCCAGTACGAGGAGCGCCTCAGGATATGGCTACACCTTC.

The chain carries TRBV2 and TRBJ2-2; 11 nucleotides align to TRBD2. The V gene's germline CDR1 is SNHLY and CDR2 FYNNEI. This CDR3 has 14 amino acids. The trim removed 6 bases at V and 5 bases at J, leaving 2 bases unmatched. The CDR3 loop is CASSSSGGTGELFF. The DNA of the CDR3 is TGTGCCAGCAGCTCTAGCGGGGGGACCGGGGAGCTGTTTTTT.